One T cell receptor (beta chain) is described in this entry. Its target is unknown. These data belong to a study of healthy donors' naive CD4 and CD8 T cells. Study as a whole: Three donor age groups were sampled: 20-25, 40-50 and 60-70 years; half female.

The study's findings and limits: Positive CDR3 charge linked to CD4+ cells, negative to CD8+ cells.

Starting from 500 ng of total RNA, TCR libraries were made with linear amplification. MiXCR was run by TCRdb on the reads, yielding one entry per CDR3 protein. The repertoire holds 180,000 or so distinct CDR3 sequences, about four fifths seen once, with roughly 2.4% in the top ten. Naive CD4+ cells were sorted as CD4+CD8-CD45RO-CD45RA+; naive CD8+ as CD8+CD4-CD45RA+CD27bright. The length of the CDR3 is 17 residues. V was cut by 6 bases and J by 10 bases, with 30 bases left in between. Sample: naive CD4+ and CD8+ T cells sorted from blood, pooled from several donors. The clonotype comes from a pool of human donors in good health; the sample pools cells from several healthy donors. The rearrangement joins TRBV12-3 or TRBV12-4 to TRBJ1-2; D remains unclear. CDR3 amino acids: CASSRSLEASRKDDYTF. DNA for the CDR3: TGTGCCAGCAGCCGATCCCTGGAGGCATCCCGAAAGGATGACTACACCTTC.